This is a list of T cell receptor beta chains from one sample in a study of blood T cell repertoires in COVID-19. Sequencing was performed with immunoSEQ multiplex PCR; in TCRdb, only in-frame clones are kept and a portion is missing. The repertoire holds about 230,000 clones, over 70% seen once, with under 30% in the top ten. Sequenced material: peripheral blood. Receptor source: a man in his forties or fifties with acute or convalescent COVID-19. Each CDR3 is given with its conserved first and last residue. D genes are given only for firm matches. The size field is filled for only some rows; it gives once, few, many or a size class.

TRBJ1-1 TRBV2 TRBD1 - TGTGCCAGCATCCTAAGACAGGGGAACACTGAAGCTTTCTTT CASILRQGNTEAFF
TRBJ2-7 TRBV20-1 TRBD2 - TGCAGTGCTAGTCGTCCTAGCGGAACCTACGAGCAGTACTTC CSASRPSGTYEQYF
TRBJ1-1 TRBV19 TRBD1 - TGTGCCAGTAGTATAGGACAGGGTCTTACAGGAAACACTGAAGCTTTCTTT CASSIGQGLTGNTEAFF
TRBJ2-6 TRBV7-9 - - TGTGCCAGCAGCTTCTTCTCTGGGGCCAACGTCCTGACTTTC CASSFFSGANVLTF
TRBJ1-5 TRBV20-1 TRBD1 - TGCAGTGCTAGTACAGACAGGGGGGGTCGCAATCAGCCCCAGCATTTT CSASTDRGGRNQPQHF
TRBJ1-1 TRBV29-1 TRBD1 - TGCAGCGTTCCGACAGGGCGGCCTGAAGCTTTCTTT CSVPTGRPEAFF
TRBJ1-1 TRBV27 - - TGTGCCAGCAGTTTAGCCAGGGCATTACCAAATGAAGCTTTCTTT CASSLARALPNEAFF
TRBJ2-7 TRBV3-1/TRBV3-2 TRBD1 - TGTGCCAGCAGCCAAGAAGGGACAGGGTTGGGGAAGCAGTACTTC CASSQEGTGLGKQYF
TRBJ1-5 TRBV6-5 TRBD1 - TGTGCCAGCAGGACAGGGCTCAATCAGCCCCAGCATTTT CASRTGLNQPQHF
TRBJ1-3 TRBV5-4 - - TGTGCCAGCAGCACAGGACAGTTTAGCTCTGGAAACACCATATATTTT CASSTGQFSSGNTIYF
TRBJ2-7 TRBV6-1 TRBD1 - TGTGCCAGCAGACTCAACACAGGGGGCAGGTACGAGCAGTACTTC CASRLNTGGRYEQYF
TRBJ2-6 TRBV19 TRBD2 few TGTGCCAGTAGTGTGGGGGGGAAGGCTGGGGCCAACGTCCTGACTTTC CASSVGGKAGANVLTF
TRBJ2-1 TRBV5-1 TRBD1 - TGCGCCAGCAAGGGGACAGGACGCAATGAGCAGTTCTTC CASKGTGRNEQFF
TRBJ1-1 TRBV5-1 TRBD1 - TGCGCCAGCAGCTTCACTCCCGGACAGGGTACCACTGAAGCTTTCTTT CASSFTPGQGTTEAFF
TRBJ2-7 TRBV5-4 TRBD1 - TGTGCCAGCAGCTTGGGGCAGGGGACAGTCTACGAGCAGTACTTC CASSLGQGTVYEQYF
TRBJ1-2 TRBV10-3 - - TGTGCCATCAGTGAGGCGGGGATTAACTATGGCTACACCTTC CAISEAGINYGYTF
TRBJ2-7 TRBV28 TRBD1 - TGTGCCAGCAGTCCGGGACAGGGGTTTGAGCAGTACTTC CASSPGQGFEQYF
TRBJ2-2 TRBV7-8 - - TGTGCCAGCAGCCTCAATTCGGCCGGGGAGCTGTTTTTT CASSLNSAGELFF
TRBJ2-1 TRBV19 TRBD2 - TGTGCCAGTCGACTAGCGGGAGGCAATGAGCAGTTCTTC CASRLAGGNEQFF
TRBJ1-2 TRBV2 TRBD1 - TGTGCCAGCAGTGAAGCGCGTAGGACAGGGTTTGGCTACACCTTC CASSEARRTGFGYTF
TRBJ2-7 TRBV2 - once TGTGCCAGCAGTGAAGCGATAAGGGTAAAGGCGGGTAAGCAGTACTTC CASSEAIRVKAGKQYF
TRBJ2-3 TRBV6-5 - - TGTGCCAGCAGAGACTTTATTGGGGATACGCAGTATTTT CASRDFIGDTQYF
TRBJ2-7 TRBV7-9 - - TGTGCCAGCAGCTTATCCAGTGTCTCCTACGAGCAGTACTTC CASSLSSVSYEQYF
TRBJ2-3 TRBV30 - - TGTGCCTGGAGTGATGCCAGGCCCGCGGATACGCAGTATTTT CAWSDARPADTQYF
TRBJ2-1 TRBV9 - - TGTGCCAGCAGCGGTCGACTAGGAACCCACCAGATCTTC CASSGRLGTHQIF
TRBJ2-5 TRBV5-1 - few TGCGCCAGCAGCTTGAACGTAGTTGGGGGCGAGACCCAGTACTTC CASSLNVVGGETQYF
TRBJ1-2 TRBV7-9 TRBD1 - TGTGCCAGCAGCCCGACAGGGAATGGCTACACCTTC CASSPTGNGYTF
TRBJ1-2 TRBV7-9 - - TGTGCCAGCAGCGCGCTGTCCCCCCGGTGGGGCTACACCTTC CASSALSPRWGYTF
TRBJ1-4 TRBV13 - - TGTGCCAGCAGCTTAGCGGCGGGGGGTGATGAAAAACTGTTTTTT CASSLAAGGDEKLFF
TRBJ1-4 TRBV2 TRBD1 - TGTGCCAGCAGCGTGGACAGGGGGAGAGAAAAACTGTTTTTT CASSVDRGREKLFF
TRBJ2-3 TRBV30 TRBD2 - TGTGCCTGGAGTCGGACTAGCGGGAGGGCAGATACGCAGTATTTT CAWSRTSGRADTQYF
TRBJ2-7 TRBV27 TRBD2 - TGTGCCAGCAGCAGACTAGCGGATTTTTACGAGCAGTACTTC CASSRLADFYEQYF
TRBJ1-4 TRBV5-6 TRBD1 - TGTGCCAGCAGCAGCACACAGGGGAGTATCGAAAAACTGTTTTTT CASSSTQGSIEKLFF
TRBJ2-3 TRBV6-1 - - TGTGCCAGCAGTGAAGTAGGCAGGGCCACGCAGTATTTT CASSEVGRATQYF
TRBJ1-2 TRBV27 TRBD1 once TGTGCCAGCAGTTTAAGGGGACAGGGGGCGCATGGCTACACCTTC CASSLRGQGAHGYTF
TRBJ1-1 TRBV2 - - TGTGCCAGCAGTGAAGCGCTTGGAACGATTTCGATGGCAGGATCCTTT CASSEALGTISMAGSF
TRBJ2-3 TRBV5-4 TRBD2 - TGTGCCAGCAGCTCCAAGCGACTAGCGGGAGAGGCGAATACGCAGTATTTT CASSSKRLAGEANTQYF
TRBJ2-2 TRBV6-6 TRBD2 - TGTGCCAGCAGTTTAGCGGGGGGCACCGGGGAGCTGTTTTTT CASSLAGGTGELFF
TRBJ1-2 TRBV29-1 - - TGCAGCGTTGAAAGTAGTAGGGGTTGGGACTATGGCTACACCTTC CSVESSRGWDYGYTF
TRBJ1-3 TRBV11-2 - - TGTGCCAGCAGCTGGCTCGGGGGGCTCTCTGGAAACACCATATATTTT CASSWLGGLSGNTIYF
TRBJ1-5 TRBV5-5 - once TGTGCCAGCAGCTTGACGGGCGGACTACATGGTCAGCCCCAGCATTTT CASSLTGGLHGQPQHF
TRBJ2-7 TRBV15 - few TGTGCCACCAGCAGAGATTCGGTCTCCTACGAGCAGTACTTC CATSRDSVSYEQYF
TRBJ1-2 TRBV7-9 - - TGTGCCAGCAGCGCCGCGGACGGGGTTATAAGGAGCTACACCTTC CASSAADGVIRSYTF
TRBJ1-1 TRBV3-1/TRBV3-2 TRBD1 - TGTGCCAGCAGCTTAGGACAGGGGCGTACTGAAGCTTTCTTT CASSLGQGRTEAFF
TRBJ2-1 TRBV2 - - TGTGCCAGCACCCCAGGAGGGAACGGCGGTGAGCAGTTCTTC CASTPGGNGGEQFF
TRBJ2-3 TRBV5-1 TRBD2 once TGCGCCAGCAGCTTGGAGGGACTAGCGGGAGGAATTGATACGCAGTATTTT CASSLEGLAGGIDTQYF
TRBJ1-3 TRBV5-1 - - TGCGCCAGCAGATACGATGTGGGGAGTGGAAACACCATATATTTT CASRYDVGSGNTIYF
TRBJ1-3 TRBV6-5 TRBD1 - TGTGCCAGCAGTTCAGACAGGGGGCGGTCTGGAAACACCATATATTTT CASSSDRGRSGNTIYF
TRBJ2-2 TRBV28 - - TGTGCCAGCACGACAGAGAACACCGGGGAGCTGTTTTTT CASTTENTGELFF
TRBJ2-7 TRBV7-6 - - TGTGCCAGCAGCCCCGAGACAGCCCGCGAGCAGTACTTC CASSPETAREQYF
TRBJ2-7 TRBV10-1 TRBD2 - TGCGCCACCACTAGCGGAGATACCTACGAGCAGTACTTC CATTSGDTYEQYF
TRBJ1-2 TRBV7-2 - - TGTGCCAGCAGCGACCGGTGGGGGGGCAGTATAGGCTACACCTTC CASSDRWGGSIGYTF
TRBJ1-4 TRBV2 - - TGTGCCAGCAGTTTCGATCCCCGGGACACCCAAGCAACTAATGAAAAACTGTTTTTT CASSFDPRDTQATNEKLFF
TRBJ2-1 TRBV5-4 TRBD2 - TGTGCCAGCAGTAAAACGCTAGCGGGAGACGAGCAGTTCTTC CASSKTLAGDEQFF
TRBJ1-4 TRBV5-6 - - TGTGCCAGCAGCTCGGTCAGGGCCTCCGTCTATGAAAAACTGTTTTTT CASSSVRASVYEKLFF